These T cell receptor beta chains were read from a single sample in a study of tumor-infiltrating lymphocytes in localized non-small cell lung cancer. The method was immunoSEQ multiplex PCR; TCRdb's version includes in-frame clones alone and lacks a portion of them. The table shows approximately 11,000 clones, with around 84% occurring only once. The sample was lung tumor tissue. The source of these receptors is a human donor with non-small cell lung cancer. The CDR3 runs from the conserved cysteine through the conserved F or W. The D gene is left open where the match is weak. Where a row states a size, it is once, few, many or the class of an expanded clone; other rows omit it.

size: .; J: TRBJ2-5; D: TRBD2; V: TRBV11-2; DNA: TGTGCCAGCAGCTTAGGACTAGCGGGAGTAGAGACCCAGTACTTC; CDR3: CASSLGLAGVETQYF
size: .; J: TRBJ1-1; D: TRBD1; V: TRBV5-1; DNA: TGCGCCAGCAGCTGGGGACAGGTCGGCACTGAAGCTTTCTTT; CDR3: CASSWGQVGTEAFF
size: few; J: TRBJ1-3; D: .; V: TRBV5-6; DNA: TGTGCCAGCAGCTTGGTAGGATCTGGAAACACCATATATTTT; CDR3: CASSLVGSGNTIYF
size: .; J: TRBJ1-1; D: .; V: TRBV10-3; DNA: TGTGCCATCAGTGCATATAACACTGAAGCTTTCTTT; CDR3: CAISAYNTEAFF
size: once; J: TRBJ1-5; D: .; V: TRBV13; DNA: TGTGCCAGCAGCCAACGGGGAGGCAATCAGCCCCAGCATTTT; CDR3: CASSQRGGNQPQHF
size: .; J: TRBJ2-1; D: TRBD2; V: TRBV7-2; DNA: TGTGCCAGCAGCTTGTTCCCTAGCGGGGCCTACAATGAGCAGTTCTTC; CDR3: CASSLFPSGAYNEQFF
size: .; J: TRBJ1-2; D: TRBD1; V: TRBV6-1; DNA: TGTGCCAGCAGTGAAAACAGGGGGCGCGATGGCTACACCTTC; CDR3: CASSENRGRDGYTF
size: .; J: TRBJ1-2; D: .; V: TRBV20-1; DNA: TGCAGTGCTAAAGACAGCTATGGCTACACCTTC; CDR3: CSAKDSYGYTF
size: .; J: TRBJ2-1; D: .; V: TRBV29-1; DNA: TGCAGCGTAACCCCCCGGGGTCTCTACTACAATGAGCAGTTCTTC; CDR3: CSVTPRGLYYNEQFF
size: .; J: TRBJ2-3; D: .; V: TRBV9; DNA: TGTGCCAGCAGCGTGGCGGTAGGAGGGACAGATACGCAGTATTTT; CDR3: CASSVAVGGTDTQYF
size: .; J: TRBJ1-2; D: .; V: TRBV6-5; DNA: TGTGCCAGCAGTTACTCGAGGCAGTCATCCTATGGCTACACCTTC; CDR3: CASSYSRQSSYGYTF
size: .; J: TRBJ2-7; D: TRBD1; V: TRBV7-9; DNA: TGTGCCAGCAGCTTAAGGGGGCCAACCGAGCAGTACTTC; CDR3: CASSLRGPTEQYF
size: once; J: TRBJ2-1; D: TRBD2; V: TRBV19; DNA: TGTGCCAGTAGTAACATACGGGGGGGTCCGGTGGAAAATGAGCAGTTCTTC; CDR3: CASSNIRGGPVENEQFF
size: .; J: TRBJ2-1; D: TRBD1; V: TRBV29-1; DNA: TGCAGCGTTGGGGACCAGGGGGTAAGCTCCTACAATGAGCAGTTCTTC; CDR3: CSVGDQGVSSYNEQFF
size: .; J: TRBJ1-5; D: .; V: TRBV30; DNA: TGTGCCTGGAGTAGGAAGGCAGATAGCAATCAGCCCCAGCATTTT; CDR3: CAWSRKADSNQPQHF
size: few; J: TRBJ1-1; D: .; V: TRBV6-5; DNA: TGTGCCAGCAGTTACTCGGGGAGGGCCACTTTCTTT; CDR3: CASSYSGRATFF
size: .; J: TRBJ2-1; D: .; V: TRBV12-2; DNA: TGTGCAAGTCGCTTAGTAGGTCGGACCCTCCTCTTTAGTCACAATGAGCAGTTCTTC; CDR3: CASRLVGRTLLFSHNEQFF
size: .; J: TRBJ1-2; D: TRBD1; V: TRBV27; DNA: TGTGCCAGCAGTTTATCGGCCAGGGGGTCCTATGGCTACACCTTC; CDR3: CASSLSARGSYGYTF
size: few; J: TRBJ2-7; D: .; V: TRBV19; DNA: TGTGCCAGTAGTTGGGGCTTAGGGTACGAGCAGTACTTC; CDR3: CASSWGLGYEQYF
size: medium-sized; J: TRBJ1-5; D: .; V: TRBV19; DNA: TGTGCCAGTGGGAAGGGATCGGCCAGTCAGCCCCAGCATTTT; CDR3: CASGKGSASQPQHF
size: .; J: TRBJ2-7; D: TRBD2; V: TRBV15; DNA: TGTGCCACCAGCAGAGTGCGTAGCGGGTCCCACTACGAGCAGTACTTC; CDR3: CATSRVRSGSHYEQYF
size: .; J: TRBJ2-2; D: TRBD2; V: TRBV27; DNA: TGTGCCAGCAGTCCCACCTACCCCTTTCGACTAGCGGCGAACACCGGGGAGCTGTTTTTT; CDR3: CASSPTYPFRLAANTGELFF
size: .; J: TRBJ2-6; D: TRBD1; V: TRBV7-3; DNA: TGTGCCAGCAGCCCGGACAGGCGGCGGAACAACGTCCTGACTTTC; CDR3: CASSPDRRRNNVLTF
size: .; J: TRBJ1-3; D: TRBD1; V: TRBV19; DNA: TGTGCCAGTAGTACGACAGGGCCGAAGGGAAACACCATATATTTT; CDR3: CASSTTGPKGNTIYF
size: once; J: TRBJ2-1; D: .; V: TRBV6-1; DNA: TGTGCCAGCAGCCACGGGGGCGGCAATGAGCAGTTCTTC; CDR3: CASSHGGGNEQFF
size: .; J: TRBJ2-2; D: TRBD1; V: TRBV2; DNA: TGTGCCAGCAGGACGGACAGGGGCACCGGGGAGCTGTTTTTT; CDR3: CASRTDRGTGELFF
size: .; J: TRBJ1-2; D: .; V: TRBV5-1; DNA: TGCGCCAGCAGCCTTGGAAGGGGAGGGTACTATGGCTACACCTTC; CDR3: CASSLGRGGYYGYTF
size: .; J: TRBJ2-5; D: TRBD1; V: TRBV6-5; DNA: TGTGCCAGCAGGCCGGGACAGGGCCAAGAGACCCAGTACTTC; CDR3: CASRPGQGQETQYF
size: once; J: TRBJ1-4; D: .; V: TRBV19; DNA: TGTGCCAGTCGCCAGGGAGGTTCGCTGTTTTTT; CDR3: CASRQGGSLFF
size: .; J: TRBJ1-1; D: TRBD1; V: TRBV5-1; DNA: TGCGCCAGCAGCTTGGTAGGGACAGGGGCTGGAGGAGGCACTGAAGCTTTCTTT; CDR3: CASSLVGTGAGGGTEAFF